This T cell receptor (beta chain) was sequenced during a study of blood T cells in healthy people across ages. Whole-study results and caveats: CMV infection status of these donors was not known. Fewer expanded clones and more diversity marked long-lived versus aged donors.

Next came a second PCR, run for roughly 7 to 12 cycles, which used a sample-barcoded 5' primer along with a J-beta primer mix. Unique molecular identifiers of 12 random nucleotides labeled each cDNA. Via MiXCR, TCRdb re-called the 5' RACE reads, giving one row per CDR3 protein. Here the sample spans about 1,800,000 distinct CDR3 sequences, 28% being singletons. With respect to this clonotype: The antigen remains unidentified.

The TCR originated in a woman in her twenties or thirties in good health. Sequenced sample: blood.

In nucleotides, the CDR3 is TGTGCCAGCAGCGATCCAGGCTACGAGCAGTACTTC. This gives the protein CASSDPGYEQYF. The V and J genes are TRBV9 and TRBJ2-7; D is uncertain. CDR1 and CDR2 from the germline V gene are SGDLS and YYNGEE. Trimming shortened V by 3 bases and J by 3 bases, and 7 bases separated the two germline ends. The CDR3 totals 12 residues.